The 20 T cell receptor beta chains listed next were all sequenced from one sample in a study of T cells after yellow fever vaccination. TCRdb redid the calling of the 5' RACE reads with MiXCR, one entry per CDR3 protein. The sample carries about 360,000 distinct CDR3 sequences, more than 5.5% recorded once. The sequenced sample was PBMCs, obtained 5 days after the yellow fever booster vaccination. The receptors stem from a man aged 25 to 45 who received the YFV17D yellow fever vaccine.

This clonotype was recorded at least ten times. The chain recombines TRBV5-1 with TRBJ1-1; D gene unclear. Germline V gene data show CDR1 as SGHRS and CDR2 as YFSETQ. V was cut by 4 bases and J by 0 bases, with 22 bases left in between. This CDR3 contains 18 residues. The CDR3 DNA reads as TGCGCCAGCAGCGGCATGGGCGCAATGGGATCTATGAACACTGAAGCTTTCTTT. Its translation: CASSGMGAMGSMNTEAFF.

The rearrangement joins TRBV20-1 to TRBJ2-1; the D gene is possibly TRBD2 (6 bases). The length of the CDR3 is 15 residues. The V end lost 3 bases, the J end lost 0 bases, and 12 bases lay between the germline ends. Germline V gene lookup returns CDR1 DFQATT and CDR2 SNEGSKA (reference sequence). The CDR3 nucleotides read TGCAGTGCTAGGGTTTACGGGGGCTCCTACAATGAGCAGTTCTTC. It is translated as CSARVYGGSYNEQFF.

This clonotype showed up many times. The CDR3 DNA is TGTGCCAGCAGCTTACTAGCGGGAGGGGAGACCCAGTACTTC. Translation: CASSLLAGGETQYF. V and J are TRBV7-3 and TRBJ2-5, with 12 bases aligning to TRBD2. CDR3 length: 14 residues. Germline CDR1 and CDR2: SGHTA and FQGTGA. Trimming removed 2 bases from V and 5 bases from J; junction bases left unmatched: 0.

The chain links TRBV5-6 to TRBJ2-3; D possibly uses TRBD1 or TRBD2 (5 bases each). Germline CDR1 reads SGHDT; CDR2 reads YYEEEE. The CDR3 is 14 residues long. V lost 3 bases and J 5 bases, leaving 13 bases between the germline ends. CDR3 residues: CASSSGPELDTQYF. In nucleotides, the CDR3 is TGTGCCAGCAGCTCGGGACCAGAGCTAGATACGCAGTATTTT.

In its sample, this clonotype was seen a few times. This chain uses TRBV4-2 with TRBJ2-1; D gene unclear. The CDR3 loop spans 13 amino acids. Germline V CDR1 and CDR2: LGHNA, YNFKEQ. The germline V and J ends were trimmed by 0 bases and 7 bases, with 7 bases remaining between them. The DNA of the CDR3 is TGTGCCAGCAGCCAAGAAAACGGAAATGAGCAGTTCTTC. Encoded protein: CASSQENGNEQFF.

This clonotype was found many times. The CDR3 protein is CATRLGDTETQYF. The CDR3 DNA reads as TGTGCCACCCGTCTGGGAGACACGGAGACCCAGTACTTC. The genes are TRBV10-3 and TRBJ2-5, with D tentatively TRBD2 (5 bases). CDR1 is ENHRY, CDR2 SYGVKD, per germline. The CDR3 runs to 13 residues. Trimming took 10 bases from V and 5 from J, leaving 17 bases between them.

This clonotype showed up just a few times. This chain uses TRBV20-1 with TRBJ2-2, with unresolved D. This CDR3 comprises 16 residues. V shed 0 bases and J shed 5 bases, with 16 bases lying between them. CDR1 DFQATT and CDR2 SNEGSKA come from the germline V gene (reference sequence). The CDR3 DNA follows: TGCAGTGCTAGAGATGTACAGAGAGAGCTGACCGGGGAGCTGTTTTTT. It codes for CSARDVQRELTGELFF.

The gene calls are TRBV5-1 and TRBJ1-5; TRBD1 matches at 8 bases. Trimming at V came to 4 bases and at J to 6 bases, leaving 6 bases not matched to a gene. Germline assignment: CDR1 SGHRS and CDR2 YFSETQ. The CDR3 length is 14 residues. The CDR3 DNA sequence: TGCGCCAGCAGCCAAGGACAGGGAGGTCAGCCCCAGCATTTT. The encoded protein is CASSQGQGGQPQHF.

This clonotype has a count of ten or more. The chain has TRBV25-1 and TRBJ1-5; D is uncertain. This CDR3 is built from 14 residues. CDR1 and CDR2 from the germline V gene are MGHDK and SYGVNS. With 1 base removed from V and 6 bases from J, the gap between germline ends came to 10 bases. CDR3 in amino acids: CASSESGFAQPQHF. CDR3 nucleotide sequence: TGTGCCAGCAGTGAATCGGGGTTCGCTCAGCCCCAGCATTTT.

This clonotype was counted ten times or more. CDR3 DNA sequence: TGTGCCAGCAGCGCGGGACTAGCGGGGGGCTACGAGCAGTACTTC. Protein: CASSAGLAGGYEQYF. This chain links TRBV13 with TRBJ2-7; 15 nucleotides match TRBD2. J was trimmed by 3 bases and V by 5 bases; bases with no gene match: 2. This CDR3 region has 15 residues. Looked up from germline, CDR1 is PRHDT and CDR2 is FYEKMQ (reference sequence).

This chain uses TRBV21-1 with TRBJ2-1; the table's D call of TRBD1 was not tested on the DNA. TRBV21-1 is described as a pseudogene. This CDR3 contains 15 residues. In DNA form, the CDR3 reads TGTGCCAGCAGCAAAGCGGGAACAGGGTCCAATGAGCAGTTCTTC. Translation: CASSKAGTGSNEQFF.

This clonotype was recorded at least ten times. V and J are TRBV21-1 and TRBJ2-7; TRBD1 is taken as the D call from the table, unchecked against the DNA. TRBV21-1 constitutes a pseudogene. This CDR3 is built from 14 residues. The CDR3 DNA is TGTGCCACCCCTTGGGGGACGCCGAAAGGGGAGCAGTACTTC. This translates into CATPWGTPKGEQYF.

This clonotype was detected ten times or more. CDR3 nucleotide sequence: TGTGCCAGCAGCTTAGGGGTAGTGTGGCTAGGGGCCACAGATACGCAGTATTTT. The encoded protein is CASSLGVVWLGATDTQYF. The chain is built from TRBV11-2 and TRBJ2-3; weak D call: TRBD1 (5 bases). The length of the CDR3 is 18 residues. Germline V gene lookup returns CDR1 SGHAT and CDR2 FQNNGV. With 1 base removed from V and 2 bases from J, the gap between germline ends came to 19 bases.

This clonotype was recorded at least ten times. This chain connects TRBV5-1 to TRBJ2-3; D unclear. V lost 2 bases and J 6 bases, leaving 10 bases between the germline ends. CDR3 size: 13 residues. Germline V lookup: CDR1 SGHRS, CDR2 YFSETQ. The CDR3 nucleotides read TGCGCCAGCAGCTTTGAGGATCCCGATACGCAGTATTTT. As protein: CASSFEDPDTQYF.

In its sample, this clonotype was seen many times. The V and J genes are TRBV5-1 and TRBJ2-7; 7 bases map to TRBD2. Germline CDR1 SGHRS, CDR2 YFSETQ. The CDR3 totals 14 residues. Trimming at V came to 4 bases and at J to 0 bases, leaving 4 bases not matched to a gene. CDR3 residues: CASSKGTTSYEQYF. CDR3 coding DNA: TGCGCCAGCAGCAAGGGGACTACCTCCTACGAGCAGTACTTC. Supplemented by reference TRBV5-1 and TRBJ2-7, the full variable domain reads KAGVTQTPRYLIKTRGQQVTLSCSPISGHRSVSWYQQTPGQGLQFLFEYFSETQRNKGNFPGRFSGRQFSNSRSEMNVSTLELGDSALYLCASSKGTTSYEQYFGPGTRLTVT.

The chain recombines TRBV9 with TRBJ2-1, with 7 bases aligning to TRBD2. Unmatched junction bases numbered 1, after V lost 0 bases and J lost 4 bases. The CDR3 length is 14 residues. Germline assignment: CDR1 SGDLS and CDR2 YYNGEE. This CDR3 reads CASSVASGYNEQFF. CDR3 bases: TGTGCCAGCAGCGTAGCTAGCGGTTACAATGAGCAGTTCTTC.

This clonotype has just a few counts. V and J are TRBV10-3 and TRBJ2-7; D is tentatively TRBD1 or TRBD2 (5 bases each). Trimming took 2 bases from V and 6 from J, leaving 11 bases between them. The CDR3 has 13 amino acids. CDR1 and CDR2 (germline): ENHRY, SYGVKD. The CDR3 DNA follows: TGTGCCATCAGTGAGGGGGAGAGGGGCGAGCAGTACTTC. It codes for CAISEGERGEQYF.

At least ten counts were recorded for this clonotype. This chain links TRBV29-1 with TRBJ2-3; D is perhaps TRBD1 or TRBD2 (5 bases each). This CDR3 has 9 residues. From germline, CDR1 is SQVTM and CDR2 ANQGSEA. The V and J ends lost 4 bases and 9 bases respectively, with 5 bases between them. The CDR3 DNA reads as TGCAGCGTTGGGGGGACGCAGTATTTT. This translates into CSVGGTQYF.

This clonotype was counted many times. The V gene is TRBV24-1, the J gene TRBJ2-5, with 10 bases matching TRBD2. V was clipped by 7 bases and J by 3 bases; unmatched bases: 4. Germline CDR1 is KGHDR and CDR2 is SFDVKD. The CDR3 length is 14 residues. The CDR3 bases are TGTGCCACCAGCGGACTAGCGGACGAAGAGACCCAGTACTTC. Translating gives CATSGLADEETQYF.

The chain couples TRBV20-1 to TRBJ2-7; weak D call: TRBD2 (6 bases). Trimming left V 3 bases short and J 2 bases short, with 17 bases between. The CDR3 covers 15 residues. Looked up from germline, CDR1 is DFQATT and CDR2 is SNEGSKA (reference sequence). CDR3: CSASDPGTQPYEQYF. As DNA, the CDR3 is TGCAGTGCTAGCGACCCCGGGACTCAACCCTACGAGCAGTACTTC.